What follows are 26 T cell receptor beta chains derived from one specimen sequenced in a study of neurological immune-mediated disorders. MiXCR, run by TCRdb on the 5' RACE reads, gives a single entry per CDR3 protein. The profile shows almost 85,000 distinct CDR3 sequences, around 2.6% of them singletons. Sample: PBMCs. The receptors were sampled from a woman aged 25-40 years with multiple sclerosis.

This clonotype came up many times. The rearrangement joins TRBV20-1 to TRBJ2-4; D not resolved. The CDR3 covers 15 residues. Trimming cost V 0 bases and J 2 bases, with 11 bases left between them. Germline CDR1 reads DFQATT; CDR2 reads SNEGSKA (reference sequence). The CDR3, as DNA: TGCAGTGCTAGAGACCCAGCGTTCACCAAAAACATTCAGTACTTC. Protein sequence: CSARDPAFTKNIQYF.

This clonotype was found many times. V is TRBV7-9 and J is TRBJ1-1, with D unclear. Germline loops: CDR1 SEHNR, CDR2 FQNEAQ (reference sequence). The CDR3 spans 12 residues. Trimming took 5 bases from V and 5 from J, leaving 9 bases between them. For the CDR3, the DNA is TGTGCCAGCAGCCGAAGTGGGACTGAAGCTTTCTTT. This gives the protein CASSRSGTEAFF.

This clonotype was recorded many times. The rearrangement links TRBV5-1 to TRBJ1-1, with TRBD1 identical over 7 bases. The CDR3 has 14 amino acids. V lost 4 bases and J lost 3; bases outside the gene matches: 6. Germline CDR1 reads SGHRS; CDR2 reads YFSETQ. The CDR3 nucleotides are TGCGCCAGCAGCGCGACAGGGTGGGACACTGAAGCTTTCTTT. It specifies CASSATGWDTEAFF.

The sample holds many counts of this clonotype. The CDR3 protein is CASSLEDPSPYNEQFF. As DNA, the CDR3 is TGCGCCAGCAGCTTGGAGGATCCTAGTCCCTACAATGAGCAGTTCTTC. The genes are TRBV5-1 and TRBJ2-1; no reliable D call. The V gene's germline CDR1 is SGHRS and CDR2 YFSETQ. Trimming took 0 bases from V and 2 from J, leaving 12 bases between them. CDR3 size: 16 residues. Filled out from reference TRBV5-1 and TRBJ2-1, the complete variable domain reads KAGVTQTPRYLIKTRGQQVTLSCSPISGHRSVSWYQQTPGQGLQFLFEYFSETQRNKGNFPGRFSGRQFSNSRSEMNVSTLELGDSALYLCASSLEDPSPYNEQFFGPGTRLTVL.

This clonotype was seen at least ten times. This rearrangement joins TRBV12-3 or TRBV12-4 to TRBJ2-1; possibly TRBD1 for D (5 bases). V was cut by 10 bases and J by 9 bases, with 19 bases left in between. This CDR3 spans 13 amino acids. CDR3 DNA: TGTGCCACCACTTCGCTCGGACACAGTGAGCAGTTCTTC. This sequence encodes CATTSLGHSEQFF.

This CDR3 reads CAIHRDEPHYEQYF. In DNA, the CDR3 is TGTGCCATCCACCGGGACGAGCCCCACTACGAGCAGTACTTC. The chain links TRBV10-3 to TRBJ2-7, with D perhaps matching TRBD1 or TRBD2 (5 bases each). CDR1 and CDR2 from the germline V gene are ENHRY and SYGVKD. The CDR3 loop spans 14 amino acids. V lost 8 bases to trimming and J lost 3 bases, with 17 bases between them.

This clonotype has ten or more counts. The V gene is TRBV5-6, the J gene TRBJ2-6; D ambiguous. CDR3 size: 17 residues. The germline gives CDR1 SGHDT, CDR2 YYEEEE. Trimming removed 0 bases at V and 2 bases at J, with 12 bases between. CDR3 sequence: CASSLEAVGTGANVLTF. The CDR3 nucleotides are TGTGCCAGCAGCTTGGAGGCGGTAGGAACTGGGGCCAACGTCCTGACTTTC.

This clonotype was counted many times. The J gene is TRBJ2-3, the V gene TRBV20-1; 9 bases fit TRBD2. The CDR3 sequence is 13 residues long. Germline loops: CDR1 DFQATT, CDR2 SNEGSKA (reference sequence). In DNA form, the CDR3 reads TGCAGCTATAGCGGGAGATCCTTAAATACGCAGTATTTT. Amino acids: CSYSGRSLNTQYF.

This clonotype was picked up many times. The rearrangement joins TRBV25-1 to TRBJ1-2, with 7 bases that match TRBD1. Germline V gives CDR1 MGHDK, CDR2 SYGVNS. This CDR3 region has 14 residues. V was pared by 3 bases and J by 8 bases, with 9 bases of the junction left unmatched. The CDR3 protein is CASSETGQNSGYTF. DNA for the CDR3: TGTGCCAGCAGTGAGACGGGACAGAATAGCGGCTACACCTTC.

Many counts were recorded for this clonotype. The chain joins TRBV12-3 or TRBV12-4 to TRBJ2-1, with D perhaps matching TRBD2 (5 bases). Trimming stripped 3 bases from V and 6 bases from J, with 15 bases between. The CDR3 has 15 residues. CDR3 in DNA: TGTGCCAGCAGTTTCTTACTAGACCGGTCCAATGAGCAGTTCTTC. Protein product: CASSFLLDRSNEQFF.

This clonotype was seen a few times. The V gene is TRBV18, the J gene TRBJ1-5; the match to TRBD1 covers 7 bases. V dropped 4 bases and J dropped 7; count of bases not matched to a gene: 4. The germline V gene has CDR1 KGHSH and CDR2 LQKENI. The CDR3 has 13 amino acids. The chain's CDR3 is CASSLTGVQPQHF. The CDR3 nucleotides read TGTGCCAGCTCACTAACAGGGGTGCAGCCCCAGCATTTT.

In its sample, this clonotype was seen many times. The CDR3 loop is CASSQPTGSGELFF. The CDR3 nucleotides are TGTGCCAGCAGTCAACCCACCGGGTCCGGGGAGCTGTTTTTT. V usage is TRBV28 and J usage is TRBJ2-2, with D hard to call. Trimming cost V 5 bases and J 6 bases, with 13 bases left between them. Germline V CDR1 and CDR2: MDHEN, SYDVKM. This CDR3 spans 14 amino acids.

This clonotype was found many times. V usage is TRBV7-9 and J usage is TRBJ2-1, with 9 bases aligning to TRBD1. The ends lost 4 bases at V and 0 bases at J; junction bases unmatched: 19. This CDR3 is built from 21 residues. Germline values: CDR1 SEHNR, CDR2 FQNEAQ (reference sequence). In nucleotides, the CDR3 is TGTGCCAGCAGCTCCGGATCTACAGGGGGCAAAAGAAGCAGCTCCTACAATGAGCAGTTCTTC. As protein: CASSSGSTGGKRSSSYNEQFF.

This clonotype was detected ten times or more. The rearrangement uses TRBV7-8 and TRBJ2-7; D not resolved. Per germline, CDR1 SGHVS and CDR2 FQNEAQ. Trimming took 5 bases from V and 1 from J, leaving 9 bases between them. The CDR3 runs to 13 residues. CDR3 amino acids: CASSSTTSYEQYF. In DNA, the CDR3 is TGTGCCAGCAGCAGTACGACGTCCTACGAGCAGTACTTC.

This clonotype has a count of ten or more. V gene TRBV3-1 combines with J gene TRBJ2-1; 14 positions match TRBD2. Trimming removed 6 bases from V and 15 bases from J; junction bases left unmatched: 10. The germline gives CDR1 LGHDT, CDR2 YNNKEL (reference sequence). There are 14 residues in the CDR3. The CDR3 DNA follows: TGTGCCAGCAGACCCGGACTAGCGGGAGGTCGAACGTTCTTC. Amino acid sequence: CASRPGLAGGRTFF.

In its sample, this clonotype was seen many times. V is TRBV29-1 and J is TRBJ2-1; 9 nucleotides align to TRBD2. V was pared by 2 bases and J by 3 bases, with 2 bases of the junction left unmatched. Germline lookup yields CDR1 SQVTM and CDR2 ANQGSEA. The CDR3 runs to 14 residues. The CDR3 is CSVETSGFYNEQFF. CDR3 bases: TGCAGCGTTGAAACTAGCGGGTTCTACAATGAGCAGTTCTTC.

This clonotype was seen at least ten times. The chain combines TRBV6-2 or TRBV6-3 with TRBJ2-7; D not certain. Between the trimmed V and J ends, which lost 2 bases and 5 bases, there was a span of 7 bases. The CDR3 totals 12 residues. The germline V gene has CDR1 MNHEY and CDR2 SVGEGT. CDR3 residues: CASSYGADEQYF. In nucleotides, the CDR3 is TGTGCCAGCAGTTACGGTGCGGACGAGCAGTACTTC.

This clonotype was picked up many times. V usage is TRBV28 and J usage is TRBJ2-7; D is undetermined. Germline V lookup: CDR1 MDHEN, CDR2 SYDVKM. The CDR3 spans 13 residues. Trimming took off 5 bases at V and 1 base at J, with 9 bases between the two ends. The CDR3 nucleotides read TGTGCCAGCAGTGGTACGCGTTCCTACGAGCAGTACTTC. Amino acids: CASSGTRSYEQYF.

This clonotype was counted ten times or more. The chain uses TRBV6-2 or TRBV6-3 and TRBJ1-2; D not resolved. There are 14 residues in the CDR3. Germline CDR1 reads MNHEY; CDR2 reads SVGEGT. V lost 6 bases, J lost 4 bases, and 15 bases lay in between. CDR3 coding DNA: TGTGCCAGCAGATCTACCGGGCTAACCTATGGCTACACCTTC. It codes for CASRSTGLTYGYTF.

This clonotype was observed at least ten times. This sequence joins TRBV4-3 and TRBJ2-6, with 8 bases identical to TRBD1. CDR3 length: 19 residues. J was trimmed by 0 bases and V by 0 bases; bases with no gene match: 7. The germline V gene has CDR1 LGHNA and CDR2 YSLEER. The DNA for the CDR3 is TGCGCCAGCAGCCAAGACGGGAACAGGGGGAGCTCTGGGGCCAACGTCCTGACTTTC. It specifies CASSQDGNRGSSGANVLTF.

This clonotype was found many times. The V and J genes are TRBV5-1 and TRBJ1-2; D might be TRBD1 (6 bases). This CDR3 has 13 amino acids. Trimming pared 2 bases from V and 8 bases from J, leaving 13 bases between. Per the germline V gene, CDR1 is SGHRS and CDR2 is YFSETQ. CDR3 amino acids: CASSLHRVEGYTF. The CDR3 region has the DNA TGCGCCAGCAGCTTACACAGGGTGGAGGGCTACACCTTC.

This clonotype was seen at least ten times. The chain employs TRBV5-1 and TRBJ2-1, with 9 nucleotides matching TRBD1. Germline values: CDR1 SGHRS, CDR2 YFSETQ. The CDR3 spans 15 residues. The V and J ends lost 3 bases and 6 bases, in that order; junction bases with no gene match: 7. Here the CDR3 DNA reads TGCGCCAGCAGCTCCCAACAGGGGGCGACCAATGAGCAGTTCTTC. It encodes CASSSQQGATNEQFF. Full variable domain (missing parts from reference TRBV5-1 and TRBJ2-1): KAGVTQTPRYLIKTRGQQVTLSCSPISGHRSVSWYQQTPGQGLQFLFEYFSETQRNKGNFPGRFSGRQFSNSRSEMNVSTLELGDSALYLCASSSQQGATNEQFFGPGTRLTVL.

This clonotype was recorded many times. The chain combines TRBV29-1 with TRBJ2-7; the D is unclear. The CDR3 spans 13 residues. Germline-derived CDR1 and CDR2 are SQVTM and ANQGSEA. Between the trimmed V and J ends, which lost 3 bases and 3 bases, there was a span of 12 bases. The chain's CDR3 is CSVESPPGYEQYF. The CDR3 region has the DNA TGCAGCGTTGAGAGCCCACCGGGCTACGAGCAGTACTTC.

This clonotype occurred many times. The J gene is TRBJ2-1, the V gene TRBV12-3 or TRBV12-4, with D perhaps TRBD2 (6 bases). This CDR3 comprises 19 residues. Trimming removed 3 bases from V and 0 bases from J, with 21 bases in between. The CDR3 protein is CASSLERLDPGSSYNEQFF. CDR3 nucleotide sequence: TGTGCCAGCAGTTTGGAGAGACTAGATCCGGGAAGCTCCTACAATGAGCAGTTCTTC.

V and J are TRBV4-3 and TRBJ1-4; no definite D call. The V and J ends lost 0 bases and 5 bases respectively, with 19 bases between them. Germline V gene data show CDR1 as LGHNA and CDR2 as YSLEER. This CDR3 spans 18 amino acids. CDR3 sequence reads: CASSQDLGGSPDNEKLFF. The CDR3 DNA follows: TGCGCCAGCAGCCAAGATCTCGGAGGGTCGCCCGACAATGAAAAACTGTTTTTT.

This clonotype was seen ten or more times. The rearrangement joins TRBV20-1 to TRBJ1-1; possible D gene TRBD1, 6 bases. The CDR3 is 14 amino acids. The V and J ends lost 0 bases and 6 bases respectively, with 14 bases between them. Germline V gene sequence: CDR1 DFQATT, CDR2 SNEGSKA (reference sequence). For the CDR3, the DNA is TGCAGTGCTAGAGATGCCCAGGGGTTTGCTGAAGCTTTCTTT. Translation gives CSARDAQGFAEAFF.